This T cell receptor beta chain was found in a study of cytomegalovirus exposure and HLA in healthy donors. The study's findings and limits: Later findings reportedly placed an Asian-associated ancestry cluster below the roughly 660-donor mean for N-insertions. Associated with HLA alleles at 0.05 false discovery rate in a later analysis were over 15,000 TCR beta sequences. Specificity for CMV antigens was confirmed in vitro for a few of the CMV-associated chains.

Note on this clone: Its antigen is still unknown.

V dropped 5 bases and J dropped 7 bases, with 18 bases sitting between them. There are 15 residues in the CDR3. The germline V gene has CDR1 SEHNR and CDR2 FQNEAQ (reference sequence). Both 60 Vbeta primers and 13 Jbeta primers went into the PCR. Produced via immunoSEQ multiplex PCR; TCRdb's table is partial and in-frame only. The repertoire has about 100,000 clones, over 75% of them found once; the top ten carry 4.2%. The sample taken for sequencing was PBMCs. This chain links TRBV7-9 with TRBJ2-4, with D possibly matching TRBD1 (5 bases). This receptor was taken from a male donor in good health and CMV-seronegative. The CDR3 region is CASSIKGAVENIQYF. The CDR3 DNA reads TGTGCCAGCAGCATAAAAGGGGCGGTGGAGAACATTCAGTACTTC. Combining the CDR3 with reference TRBV7-9 and TRBJ2-4 gives the whole variable domain DTGVSQNPRHKITKRGQNVTFRCDPISEHNRLYWYRQTLGQGPEFLTYFQNEAQLEKSRLLSDRFSAERPKGSFSTLEIQRTEQGDSAMYLCASSIKGAVENIQYFGAGTRLSVL.